This section outlines one TCR beta chain sequence together with its context. This clone was counted between two and nine times. This receptor's antigen is unknown. There are no base qualities to consult, and no much larger clone falls within one base. Each sample was amplified in two independent genomic DNA replicates, using approximately 0.5 ug for blood and around 1.6 ug for tumor or normal breast. TCRB sequencing of genomic DNA was carried out with the ImmunoSeq Intro kit according to the manufacturer's instructions. Multiplex PCR was run for about 30 cycles using proprietary primers and spike-in control sequences for absolute quantification. Single-end 150-bp reads were used to sequence an 87-bp fragment covering the CDR3 and the flanking V and J genes. Seven samples, with two replicates for each sample, were multiplexed per lane of an Illumina MiSeq using version 3.0 chemistry. The published analysis was carried out like this. Raw data were processed by the vendor's proprietary pipeline, with both replicates merged into one result per sample. A clonotype was defined as productive rearrangements that share the same V-gene family, CDR3 amino acid sequence and J-gene segment. To compute clonality, the normalized Shannon entropy (Pielou evenness) of TCRB abundances was subtracted from 1. To estimate T cell density, the total number of templates was divided by the input cell count, which was inferred from how much DNA went in. Recon with default parameters was used to estimate total repertoire diversity and clonality. A clonotype was considered tumor-enriched if its abundance in tumor exceeded 0.1% and was at least 32-fold higher than its abundance in normal breast. TCRdb retrieved this table from immuneACCESS and kept in-frame rearrangements only. Not all clones are present; in checked studies, unresolved V genes account for under half, and no reason is known for the remainder. V, J and clone size were drawn from that table, and D and trimming were deduced from the DNA. A total of roughly 30,000 clones appear in this sample, roughly four fifths of them only once. Under 5.5% of the sample rests with the top ten.

The CDR3 runs 16 amino acids, cysteine and phenylalanine included. The sequence is cut down to CDR3 DNA, 48 bases in frame from base 1. CDR1 SEHNR and CDR2 FQNEAQ are derived from the germline V gene (reference sequence). V drops 5 bases and J drops 6 bases, leaving 22 bases in between. The study profiled bulk TCR beta-chain repertoires in matched peripheral blood, tumor and adjacent normal breast tissue taken from fewer than 20 patients with early-stage breast cancer. Before surgery, roughly 4.5-10 mL of whole blood was collected into EDTA tubes and then processed within 2 hours. Ficoll-Paque centrifugation in SepMate-50 tubes was used to isolate peripheral blood mononuclear cells. PBMCs were cryopreserved in around 90% FBS with roughly 10% DMSO in aliquots of 2 to 4 million cells and stored in liquid nitrogen. The Qiagen AllPrep DNA/RNA Mini kit was used to extract genomic DNA. This sample is part of a study of early stage breast cancer tumors (dated by TCRdb to the late 2010s). Regarding the study in general: Of the approximately 15 invasive breast tumors, about a dozen were found to be estrogen receptor-positive, progesterone receptor-positive and HER2-negative. On average, each sample had roughly 10-fold read coverage. Across all samples, about 2.9 million templates representing 1,097,674 unique clonotypes were detected. About 70% of the 12 ER+/PR+/HER2- tumors were invasive ductal carcinomas, while the other four were invasive lobular carcinomas.

Findings and caveats that apply to the study as a whole: Compared with adjacent normal breast tissue, tumors had higher clonality and 2 to 3-fold greater T cell density. Repertoires from blood resembled normal breast more closely than tumor, and using blood as a reference for each tissue separated tumor from normal in 14 of 16 patients. Enriched TCRB sequences shared across patients were found to be mostly commonly generated sequences that were unlikely to play an important role in the tumor microenvironment. Bulk genomic DNA sequencing of unsorted cells missed chain pairing and functional markers such as CD4, CD8 and FOXP3. The small cohort size prevented analysis by tumor subtype.

This TCR was recovered from a person aged 40-50 years with breast cancer. The rearranged segments are TRBV7-9 and TRBJ1-1; the D gene lacks a confident call. The sample was blood. The nucleotides read TGTGCCAGCAGCACCGAAGGGCTTCCTGCCGCCCCTGAAGCTTTCTTT. Translation gives CASSTEGLPAAPEAFF. Extended through the reference TRBV7-9 and TRBJ1-1 proteins, this CDR3 yields the full variable domain: DTGVSQNPRHKITKRGQNVTFRCDPISEHNRLYWYRQTLGQGPEFLTYFQNEAQLEKSRLLSDRFSAERPKGSFSTLEIQRTEQGDSAMYLCASSTEGLPAAPEAFFGQGTRLTVV.